Listed below are T cell receptor beta chains from one sample, sequenced in a study of blood T cell repertoires in COVID-19. The repertoire was sequenced with immunoSEQ multiplex PCR; TCRdb's copy has only in-frame clones and lacks some. Among around 58,000 clones, 88% were seen once, and the ten largest hold about a tenth. The sequencing input was PBMCs or T cells enriched from blood (not recorded which). All receptors derive from a woman aged 40 to 50 who had recovered from COVID-19. The CDR3 runs from the conserved cysteine through the conserved F or W. The D gene is left open where the match is weak. The size field is filled for only some rows; it gives once, few, many or a size class.

D gene	V gene	J gene	clone size	CDR3 protein	CDR3 DNA
TRBD2	TRBV2	TRBJ2-2	NA	CASSEAGGRVTGELFF	TGTGCCAGCAGTGAGGCGGGGGGGCGAGTCACCGGGGAGCTGTTTTTT
NA	TRBV5-4	TRBJ2-7	NA	CASSTGQLYEQYF	TGTGCCAGCAGCACGGGTCAGCTTTACGAGCAGTACTTC
TRBD1	TRBV6-4	TRBJ2-4	NA	CASRKRDRGNIQYF	TGTGCCAGCAGGAAAAGGGACAGAGGGAACATTCAGTACTTC
TRBD1	TRBV5-1	TRBJ1-5	NA	CASSPRGDNQPQHF	TGCGCCAGCAGCCCCAGGGGGGACAATCAGCCCCAGCATTTT
TRBD1	TRBV19	TRBJ1-1	NA	CASSTTGGAYTEAFF	TGTGCCAGTAGTACCACAGGGGGCGCTTACACTGAAGCTTTCTTT
TRBD2	TRBV5-6	TRBJ2-7	NA	CASSRLAGGTYEQYF	TGTGCCAGCAGTCGGTTGGCGGGGGGAACCTACGAGCAGTACTTC
TRBD2	TRBV12-5	TRBJ2-2	NA	CASALGGFDTGELFF	TGTGCTAGTGCCTTGGGGGGGTTTGACACCGGGGAGCTGTTTTTT
TRBD1	TRBV19	TRBJ2-1	once	CASSIGQGARYNEQFF	TGTGCCAGTAGTATAGGACAGGGGGCGCGCTACAATGAGCAGTTCTTC
TRBD2	TRBV5-4	TRBJ2-1	NA	CASSVRAGGIYNEQFF	TGTGCCAGCAGCGTTCGAGCGGGGGGCATTTACAATGAGCAGTTCTTC
NA	TRBV29-1	TRBJ1-5	few	CSVGGDRIPQHF	TGCAGCGTTGGCGGGGACCGTATCCCCCAGCATTTT
TRBD2	TRBV5-4	TRBJ2-5	NA	CASSFPTSGGPGETQYF	TGTGCCAGCAGCTTCCCGACTAGCGGGGGTCCGGGAGAGACCCAGTACTTC
TRBD1	TRBV13	TRBJ2-3	once	CASGSGTGGPDTQYF	TGTGCCAGCGGATCCGGGACAGGGGGTCCAGATACGCAGTATTTT
NA	TRBV7-8	TRBJ2-7	once	CASSLVRGSYEQYF	TGTGCCAGCAGCTTAGTCAGGGGCTCCTACGAGCAGTACTTC
NA	TRBV19	TRBJ1-1	NA	CASSGQLNTEAFF	TGTGCCAGTAGTGGACAGTTGAACACTGAAGCTTTCTTT
TRBD1	TRBV27	TRBJ1-1	once	CASSHRQGGTEAFF	TGTGCCAGCAGTCACCGACAGGGGGGAACTGAAGCTTTCTTT
NA	TRBV19	TRBJ1-5	NA	CASTHPRHPTDSLSNQPQHF	TGTGCCAGTACCCACCCACGCCACCCCACGGACAGTCTTAGCAATCAGCCCCAGCATTTT
NA	TRBV6-5	TRBJ2-5	NA	CASSGDQETQYF	TGTGCCAGCAGCGGGGATCAAGAGACCCAGTACTTC
NA	TRBV9	TRBJ2-1	few	CASSVAPQEQFF	TGTGCCAGCAGCGTAGCCCCCCAGGAGCAGTTCTTC
TRBD1	TRBV4-2	TRBJ1-4	NA	CASSQDFFGTGGQEKLFF	TGTGCCAGCAGCCAAGATTTTTTCGGTACAGGGGGCCAGGAAAAACTGTTTTTT
TRBD1	TRBV11-2	TRBJ2-7	NA	CASSLLGTGVFYEQYF	TGTGCCAGCAGCTTATTAGGGACAGGGGTTTTCTACGAGCAGTACTTC
NA	TRBV20-1	TRBJ1-2	few	CSGYSNYGYTF	TGCAGTGGATATAGTAACTATGGCTACACCTTC
NA	TRBV14	TRBJ1-1	NA	CASSQGRANTEAFF	TGTGCCAGCAGCCAAGGCAGGGCGAACACTGAAGCTTTCTTT
NA	TRBV7-3	TRBJ2-6	NA	CASSPISEGWPGANVLTF	TGTGCCAGCAGCCCGATTTCCGAGGGATGGCCTGGGGCCAACGTCCTGACTTTC
TRBD2	TRBV2	TRBJ2-3	once	CATGERGTQYF	TGTGCCACTGGAGAGCGGGGAACGCAGTATTTT
TRBD2	TRBV9	TRBJ2-3	NA	CASSEAERGSTDTQYF	TGTGCCAGCAGCGAGGCGGAGCGGGGGAGCACAGATACGCAGTATTTT
TRBD1	TRBV4-2	TRBJ2-7	NA	CASSQGRQGQSSYEQYF	TGTGCCAGCAGCCAAGGGAGGCAGGGACAGAGCTCCTACGAGCAGTACTTC
TRBD2	TRBV27	TRBJ2-1	NA	CASSRPGGGSYNEQFF	TGTGCCAGCAGTCGCCCCGGGGGGGGATCCTACAATGAGCAGTTCTTC